Listed here are 9 T cell receptor beta chains from one sample, sequenced in a study of shared clonotypes between healthy human individuals. The table came from immunoSEQ multiplex PCR; TCRdb's copy has only in-frame clones and leaves some out. The sample records millions of clones, roughly nine tenths being singletons. Material: naive CD4+ T cells sorted from blood. The subset was: CD45RA+ positively selected. These receptors all stem from a young man in good health.

This chain uses TRBV19 with TRBJ2-7; TRBD1 matches 9 bases. The germline V gene encodes CDR1 LNHDA and CDR2 SQIVND (reference sequence). V dropped 4 bases and J dropped 4; count of bases not matched to a gene: 8. The CDR3 length is 15 residues. Written as DNA, the CDR3 is TGTGCCAGTAGTAAATCGGACAGGGGACGGTACGAGCAGTACTTC. It encodes CASSKSDRGRYEQYF. Combining the CDR3 with reference TRBV19 and TRBJ2-7 gives the whole variable domain DGGITQSPKYLFRKEGQNVTLSCEQNLNHDAMYWYRQDPGQGLRLIYYSQIVNDFQKGDIAEGYSVSREKKESFPLTVTSAQKNPTAFYLCASSKSDRGRYEQYFGPGTRLTVT.

Notes on this clone: The same CDR3 also results from other DNA sequences found in this sample. This chain uses TRBV6-5 with TRBJ2-5, with a weak D call TRBD1 (7 bases). CDR1 and CDR2 (germline): MNHEY, SVGAGI. V dropped 6 bases and J dropped 5 bases, with 13 bases sitting between them. CDR3 length equals 13 residues. This CDR3 reads CASSRGVGETQYF. Here the CDR3 DNA reads TGTGCCAGCAGCAGGGGGGTTGGGGAGACCCAGTACTTC.

The genes are TRBV5-1 and TRBJ2-7, with D hard to call. Germline V gene sequence: CDR1 SGHRS, CDR2 YFSETQ. CDR3 length: 14 residues. Between the trimmed V and J ends, which lost 4 bases and 0 bases, there was a span of 11 bases. The CDR3, as DNA: TGCGCCAGCAGCGGGGATACAACCTCCTACGAGCAGTACTTC. It is translated as CASSGDTTSYEQYF. Drawing the rest from reference TRBV5-1 and TRBJ2-7, the complete variable domain is KAGVTQTPRYLIKTRGQQVTLSCSPISGHRSVSWYQQTPGQGLQFLFEYFSETQRNKGNFPGRFSGRQFSNSRSEMNVSTLELGDSALYLCASSGDTTSYEQYFGPGTRLTVT.

There are a few counts of this clone. CDR3 in amino acids: CASGDRGFDGYTF. The CDR3 region has the DNA TGTGCCAGCGGGGACAGGGGATTCGATGGCTACACCTTC. The genes are TRBV19 and TRBJ1-2; 10 nucleotides agree with TRBD1. The CDR3 length is 13 residues. Germline V CDR1 and CDR2: LNHDA, SQIVND (reference sequence). Losses at the gene ends were 9 bases for V and 6 bases for J; bases not matched to a gene: 7. Looking up the rest from reference TRBV19 and TRBJ1-2 gives the full variable domain: DGGITQSPKYLFRKEGQNVTLSCEQNLNHDAMYWYRQDPGQGLRLIYYSQIVNDFQKGDIAEGYSVSREKKESFPLTVTSAQKNPTAFYLCASGDRGFDGYTFGSGTRLTVV.

This chain connects TRBV2 to TRBJ2-3; 7 bases are a match to TRBD2. There are 15 residues in the CDR3. Germline CDR1 and CDR2: SNHLY and FYNNEI. With V trimmed by 2 bases and J by 0 bases, 2 bases remained unmatched. CDR3 coding DNA: TGTGCCAGCAGTGAATACGGGGGGAGCACAGATACGCAGTATTTT. Residues: CASSEYGGSTDTQYF.

The rearrangement joins TRBV2 to TRBJ2-4; tentatively, D is TRBD2 (5 bases). This CDR3 has 16 residues. Germline CDR1 and CDR2: SNHLY and FYNNEI. Trimming removed 5 bases from V and 0 bases from J, with 14 bases in between. The CDR3 is CASSKEVGLAKNIQYF. CDR3 nucleotide sequence: TGTGCCAGCAGTAAGGAGGTAGGGCTAGCCAAAAACATTCAGTACTTC.

The chain has TRBV2 and TRBJ1-1; D might be TRBD1 (6 bases). The CDR3 is made up of 14 amino acids. Trimming cost V 7 bases and J 7 bases, with 19 bases left between them. Germline V gene lookup returns CDR1 SNHLY and CDR2 FYNNEI. Written as DNA, the CDR3 is TGTGCCAGCACCCCCGAAGGGCAGGGGCTTGAAGCTTTCTTT. Protein product: CASTPEGQGLEAFF.

The sample holds one count of this clone. This rearrangement joins TRBV30 to TRBJ2-5; no clear D gene. The CDR3 has 10 amino acids. CDR1 and CDR2 (germline): GTSNPN, SVGIG (reference sequence). V was clipped by 5 bases and J by 11 bases, with 12 bases between them. The CDR3 sequence: CAWGDVIQYF. CDR3 sequence (DNA): TGTGCCTGGGGGGATGTTATACAGTACTTC.

In DNA form, the CDR3 reads TGCAGCGTATTAGGACAGTCGTACGAGCAGTACTTC. Translating it yields CSVLGQSYEQYF. The chain uses TRBV29-1 and TRBJ2-7; possibly TRBD1 for D (6 bases). This CDR3 spans 12 amino acids. CDR1 and CDR2 from the germline V gene are SQVTM and ANQGSEA. V lost 6 bases and J lost 4, with 13 bases in between.